The 6 T cell receptor beta chains given below trace back to one sample, sequenced in a study of vaccination effects on CD4 cells after COVID-19. Profiled with immunoSEQ multiplex PCR; TCRdb holds only in-frame clones, not every one. The table records tens of thousands of clones, around 74% of them present only once. Their antigens remain unidentified. The culture ran for nine to eleven days, and then CD4+ T cells were isolated. The sequences come from CD4+ T cells from PBMCs cultured without peptide, collected before COVID-19 vaccination. The receptors shown here come from a human donor who received a COVID-19 vaccine.

The V gene is TRBV6-5, the J gene TRBJ2-3, with D maybe TRBD2 (5 bases). The germline V and J ends were trimmed by 8 bases and 4 bases, with 7 bases remaining between them. The CDR3 runs 11 residues. The germline gives CDR1 MNHEY, CDR2 SVGAGI. CDR3 loop: CASAGADTQYF. For the CDR3, the DNA is TGTGCCAGCGCCGGGGCAGATACGCAGTATTTT.

The rearrangement uses TRBV2 and TRBJ2-7, with 11 bases identical to TRBD1. The CDR3 consists of 14 residues. Per the germline V gene, CDR1 is SNHLY and CDR2 is FYNNEI. V dropped 6 bases and J dropped 3; count of bases not matched to a gene: 4. The CDR3 nucleotides are TGTGCCAGCAGCCGGGACAGGGGGAACTACGAGCAGTACTTC. Residues: CASSRDRGNYEQYF.

A few counts support this clone. The chain carries TRBV5-6 and TRBJ1-5; TRBD1 is a possible D gene (6 bases). The CDR3 is made up of 15 amino acids. Looked up from germline, CDR1 is SGHDT and CDR2 is YYEEEE. Deletions cut 4 bases from V and 0 bases from J, with 11 bases between. CDR3 sequence reads: CASSRGGYSNQPQHF. DNA of the CDR3: TGTGCCAGCAGCCGAGGGGGGTATAGCAATCAGCCCCAGCATTTT.

The DNA for the CDR3 is TGTGCCAGCAGTTTACAGGGGGGTGACAATCAGCCCCAGCATTTT. Translation gives CASSLQGGDNQPQHF. This chain links TRBV27 with TRBJ1-5; TRBD1 matches 7 bases. Trimming took 2 bases from V and 3 from J; bases not matched to a gene: 4. The CDR3 runs 15 residues. Germline CDR1 reads MNHEY; CDR2 reads SMNVEV (reference sequence).

The DNA for the CDR3 is TGTGCCAGCAGCCCGCAATACGGGCCTGAAGCTTTCTTT. It translates to CASSPQYGPEAFF. This sequence joins TRBV14 and TRBJ1-1, with D unclear. The CDR3 has 13 residues. V was shortened by 4 bases and J by 6 bases, with 12 bases between the two germline ends. Germline V gene sequence: CDR1 SGHDN, CDR2 FVKESK.

The chain employs TRBV12-3 or TRBV12-4 and TRBJ2-7; no clear D. V was cut by 0 bases and J by 5 bases, with 2 bases left in between. This CDR3 is built from 11 residues. The CDR3: CASSLADEQYF. The CDR3, as DNA: TGTGCCAGCAGTTTAGCCGACGAGCAGTACTTC.